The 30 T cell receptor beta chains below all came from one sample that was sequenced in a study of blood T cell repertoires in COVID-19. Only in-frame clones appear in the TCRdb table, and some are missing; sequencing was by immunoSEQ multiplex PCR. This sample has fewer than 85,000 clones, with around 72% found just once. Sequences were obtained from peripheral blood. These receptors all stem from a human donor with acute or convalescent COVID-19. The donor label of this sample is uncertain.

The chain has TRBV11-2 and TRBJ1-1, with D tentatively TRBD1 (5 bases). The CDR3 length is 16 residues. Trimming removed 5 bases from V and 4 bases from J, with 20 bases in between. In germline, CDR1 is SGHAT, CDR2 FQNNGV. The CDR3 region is CASSLRVGGRGTEAFF. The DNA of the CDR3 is TGTGCCAGCAGCCTCCGAGTGGGGGGGAGAGGCACTGAAGCTTTCTTT.

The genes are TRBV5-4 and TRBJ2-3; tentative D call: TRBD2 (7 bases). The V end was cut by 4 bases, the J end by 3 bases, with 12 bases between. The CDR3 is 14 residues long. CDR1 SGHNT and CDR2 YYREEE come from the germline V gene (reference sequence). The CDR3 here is CASSQGTTTDTQYF. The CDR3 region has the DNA TGTGCCAGCAGCCAGGGGACTACTACAGATACGCAGTATTTT.

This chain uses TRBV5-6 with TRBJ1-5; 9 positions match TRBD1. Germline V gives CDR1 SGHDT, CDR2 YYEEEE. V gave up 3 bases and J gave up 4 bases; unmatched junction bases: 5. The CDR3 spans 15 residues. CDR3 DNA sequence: TGTGCCAGCAGCTCCGGGACAGGGCTAAATCAGCCCCAGCATTTT. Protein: CASSSGTGLNQPQHF.

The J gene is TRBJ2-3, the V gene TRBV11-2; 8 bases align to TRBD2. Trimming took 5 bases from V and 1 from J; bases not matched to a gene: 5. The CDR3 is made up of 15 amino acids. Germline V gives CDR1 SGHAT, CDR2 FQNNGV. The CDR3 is CASSPTGGGTDTQYF. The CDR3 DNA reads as TGTGCCAGCAGCCCGACGGGAGGGGGCACAGATACGCAGTATTTT. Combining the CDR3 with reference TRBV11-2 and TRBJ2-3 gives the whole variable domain EAGVAQSPRYKIIEKRQSVAFWCNPISGHATLYWYQQILGQGPKLLIQFQNNGVVDDSQLPKDRFSAERLKGVDSTLKIQPAKLEDSAVYLCASSPTGGGTDTQYFGPGTRLTVL.

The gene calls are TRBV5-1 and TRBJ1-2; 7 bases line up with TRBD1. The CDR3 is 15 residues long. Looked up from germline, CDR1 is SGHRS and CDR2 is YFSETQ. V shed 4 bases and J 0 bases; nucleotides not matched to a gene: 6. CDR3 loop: CASSPRQGSNYGYTF. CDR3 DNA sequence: TGCGCCAGCAGCCCGAGACAGGGCTCTAACTATGGCTACACCTTC.

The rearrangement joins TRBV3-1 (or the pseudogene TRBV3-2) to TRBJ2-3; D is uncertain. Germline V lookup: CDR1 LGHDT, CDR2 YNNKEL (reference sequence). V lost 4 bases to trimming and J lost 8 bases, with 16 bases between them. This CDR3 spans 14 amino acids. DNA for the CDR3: TGTGCCAGCAGCCGACCACCCCCCTCGGGTACGCAGTATTTT. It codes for CASSRPPPSGTQYF.

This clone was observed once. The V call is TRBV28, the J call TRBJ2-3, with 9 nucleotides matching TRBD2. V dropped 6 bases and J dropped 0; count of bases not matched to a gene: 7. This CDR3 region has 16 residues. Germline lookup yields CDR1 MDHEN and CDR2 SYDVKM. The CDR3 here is CASSAGGGGSTDTQYF. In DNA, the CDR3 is TGTGCCAGCAGCGCCGGCGGGGGGGGCAGCACAGATACGCAGTATTTT.

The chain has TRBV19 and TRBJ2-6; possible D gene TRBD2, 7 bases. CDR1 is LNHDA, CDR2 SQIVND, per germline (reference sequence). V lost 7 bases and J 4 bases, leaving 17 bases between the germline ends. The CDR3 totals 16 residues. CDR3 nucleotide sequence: TGTGCCAGTACCCCTAGGGGGGGCGCCGGGGCCAACGTCCTGACTTTC. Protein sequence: CASTPRGGAGANVLTF.

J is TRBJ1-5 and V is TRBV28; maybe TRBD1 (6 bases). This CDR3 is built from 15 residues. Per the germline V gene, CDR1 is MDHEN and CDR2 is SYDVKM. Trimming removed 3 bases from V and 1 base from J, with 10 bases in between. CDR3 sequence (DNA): TGTGCCAGCAGTTTTTCAGGGGCGAGCAATCAGCCCCAGCATTTT. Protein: CASSFSGASNQPQHF.

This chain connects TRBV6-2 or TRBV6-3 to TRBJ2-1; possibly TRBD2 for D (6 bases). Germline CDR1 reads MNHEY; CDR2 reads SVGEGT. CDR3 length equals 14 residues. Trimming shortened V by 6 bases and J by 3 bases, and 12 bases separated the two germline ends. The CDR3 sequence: CASSRSGGYNEQFF. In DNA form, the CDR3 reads TGTGCCAGCAGCCGATCCGGGGGCTACAATGAGCAGTTCTTC.

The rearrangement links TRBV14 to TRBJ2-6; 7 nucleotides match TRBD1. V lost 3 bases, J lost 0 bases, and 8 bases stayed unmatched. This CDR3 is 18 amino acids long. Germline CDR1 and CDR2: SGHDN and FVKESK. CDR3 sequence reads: CASSHRQGIASGANVLTF. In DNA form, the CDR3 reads TGTGCCAGCAGCCACAGACAGGGTATTGCCTCTGGGGCCAACGTCCTGACTTTC. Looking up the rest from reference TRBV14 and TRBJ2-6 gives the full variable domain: EAGVTQFPSHSVIEKGQTVTLRCDPISGHDNLYWYRRVMGKEIKFLLHFVKESKQDESGMPNNRFLAERTGGTYSTLKVQPAELEDSGVYFCASSHRQGIASGANVLTFGAGSRLTVL.

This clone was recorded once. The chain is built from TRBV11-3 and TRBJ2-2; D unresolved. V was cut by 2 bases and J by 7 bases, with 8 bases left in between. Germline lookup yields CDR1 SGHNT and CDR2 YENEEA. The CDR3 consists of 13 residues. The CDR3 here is CASSLSTNGELFF. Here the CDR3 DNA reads TGTGCCAGCAGCTTAAGTACAAACGGGGAGCTGTTTTTT.

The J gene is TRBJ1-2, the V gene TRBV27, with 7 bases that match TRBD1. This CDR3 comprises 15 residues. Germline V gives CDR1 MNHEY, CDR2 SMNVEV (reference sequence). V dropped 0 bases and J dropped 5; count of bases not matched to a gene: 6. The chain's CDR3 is CASSLSRQGSYGYTF. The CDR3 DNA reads TGTGCCAGCAGTTTATCGCGACAGGGTTCTTATGGCTACACCTTC.

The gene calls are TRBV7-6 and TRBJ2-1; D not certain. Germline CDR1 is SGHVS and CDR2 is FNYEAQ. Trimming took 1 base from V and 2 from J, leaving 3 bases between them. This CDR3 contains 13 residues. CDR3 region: CASSLGAYNEQFF. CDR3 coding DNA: TGTGCCAGCAGCTTAGGAGCCTACAATGAGCAGTTCTTC.

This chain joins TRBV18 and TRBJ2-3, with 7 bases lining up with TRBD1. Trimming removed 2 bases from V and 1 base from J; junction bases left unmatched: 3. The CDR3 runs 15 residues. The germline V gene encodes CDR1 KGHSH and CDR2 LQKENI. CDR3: CASSPNTGGTDTQYF. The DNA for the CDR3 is TGTGCCAGCTCACCAAATACAGGGGGCACAGATACGCAGTATTTT.

CDR3 bases: TGTGCCAGCAGTTCGTACTATGGCTACACCTTC. Residues: CASSSYYGYTF. The chain carries TRBV28 and TRBJ1-2; D unresolved. This CDR3 contains 11 residues. Per the germline V gene, CDR1 is MDHEN and CDR2 is SYDVKM. The germline V and J ends were trimmed by 4 bases and 3 bases, with 3 bases remaining between them.

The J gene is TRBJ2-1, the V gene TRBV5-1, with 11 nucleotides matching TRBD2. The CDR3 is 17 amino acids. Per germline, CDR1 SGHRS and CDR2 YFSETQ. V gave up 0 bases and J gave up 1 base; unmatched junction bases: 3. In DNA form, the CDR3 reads TGCGCCAGCAGCTTGGTAGCTAGCGGGGGGTCCTACAATGAGCAGTTCTTC. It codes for CASSLVASGGSYNEQFF.

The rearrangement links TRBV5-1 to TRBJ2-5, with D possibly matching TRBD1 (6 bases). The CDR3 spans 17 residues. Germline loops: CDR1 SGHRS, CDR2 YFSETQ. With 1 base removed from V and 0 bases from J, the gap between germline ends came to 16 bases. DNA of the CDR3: TGCGCCAGCAGCTTGCGGCCCTTAGGACAGAACCAAGAGACCCAGTACTTC. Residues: CASSLRPLGQNQETQYF.

CDR3 DNA sequence: TGTGCCAGCAGCACCCACAGGGCTGGAAACACCATATATTTT. Protein product: CASSTHRAGNTIYF. The J gene is TRBJ1-3, the V gene TRBV11-2; tentatively, D is TRBD1 (6 bases). The V gene's germline CDR1 is SGHAT and CDR2 FQNNGV. V lost 5 bases, J lost 2 bases, and 10 bases lay in between. CDR3 size: 14 residues.

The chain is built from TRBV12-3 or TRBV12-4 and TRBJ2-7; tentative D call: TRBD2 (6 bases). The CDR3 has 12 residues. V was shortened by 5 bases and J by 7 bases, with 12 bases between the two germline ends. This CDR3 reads CASSAGPREQYF. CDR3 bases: TGTGCCAGCAGTGCGGGGCCTCGGGAGCAGTACTTC.

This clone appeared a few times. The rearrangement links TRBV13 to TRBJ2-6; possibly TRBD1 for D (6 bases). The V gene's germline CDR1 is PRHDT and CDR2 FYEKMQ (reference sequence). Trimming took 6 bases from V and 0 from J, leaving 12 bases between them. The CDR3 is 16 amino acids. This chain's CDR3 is CASSDPRGSGANVLTF. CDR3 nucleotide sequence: TGTGCCAGCAGTGACCCCAGGGGCTCTGGGGCCAACGTCCTGACTTTC.

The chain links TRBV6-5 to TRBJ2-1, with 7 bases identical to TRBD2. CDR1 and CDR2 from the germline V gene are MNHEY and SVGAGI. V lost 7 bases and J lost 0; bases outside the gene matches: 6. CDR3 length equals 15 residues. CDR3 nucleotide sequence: TGTGCCAGCACCACACTAGCGTCCTCCTACAATGAGCAGTTCTTC. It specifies CASTTLASSYNEQFF.

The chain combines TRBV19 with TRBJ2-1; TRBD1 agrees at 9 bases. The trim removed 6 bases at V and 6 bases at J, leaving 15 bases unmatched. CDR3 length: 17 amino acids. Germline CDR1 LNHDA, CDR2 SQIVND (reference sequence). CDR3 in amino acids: CASSPQTGTGIGNEQFF. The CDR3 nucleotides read TGTGCCAGTAGCCCTCAAACCGGGACAGGGATTGGCAATGAGCAGTTCTTC.

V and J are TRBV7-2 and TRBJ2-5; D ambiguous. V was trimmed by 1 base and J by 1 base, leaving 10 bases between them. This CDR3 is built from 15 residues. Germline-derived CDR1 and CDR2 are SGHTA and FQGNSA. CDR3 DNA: TGTGCCAGCAGCTTAGATGCCAGATCCCAAGAGACCCAGTACTTC. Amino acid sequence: CASSLDARSQETQYF.

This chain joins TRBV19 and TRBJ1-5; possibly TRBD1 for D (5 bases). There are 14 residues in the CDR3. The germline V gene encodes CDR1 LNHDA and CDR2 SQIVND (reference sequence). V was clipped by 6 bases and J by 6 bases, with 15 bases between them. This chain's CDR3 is CASSRGRGIQPQHF. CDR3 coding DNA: TGTGCCAGTAGCAGAGGGCGGGGGATTCAGCCCCAGCATTTT.

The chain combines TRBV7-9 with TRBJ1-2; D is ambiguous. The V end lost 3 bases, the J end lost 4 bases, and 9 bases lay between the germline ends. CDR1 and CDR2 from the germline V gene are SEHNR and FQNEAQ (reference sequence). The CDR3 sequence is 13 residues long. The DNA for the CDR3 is TGTGCCAGCAGCTTGGACTTCGGCTATGGCTACACCTTC. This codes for CASSLDFGYGYTF.

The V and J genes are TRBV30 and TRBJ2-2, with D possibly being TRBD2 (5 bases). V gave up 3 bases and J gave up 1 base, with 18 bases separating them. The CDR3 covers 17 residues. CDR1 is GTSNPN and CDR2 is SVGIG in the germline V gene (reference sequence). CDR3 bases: TGTGCCTGGAGGCCGAAACAGAGGGTTGGGAACACCGGGGAGCTGTTTTTT. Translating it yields CAWRPKQRVGNTGELFF.

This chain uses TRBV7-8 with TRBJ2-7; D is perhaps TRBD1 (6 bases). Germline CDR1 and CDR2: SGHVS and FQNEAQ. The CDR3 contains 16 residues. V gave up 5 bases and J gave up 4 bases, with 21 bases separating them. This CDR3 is CASSPKRGSMTYEQYF. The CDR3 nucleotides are TGTGCCAGCAGCCCCAAGAGGGGGAGTATGACTTACGAGCAGTACTTC.

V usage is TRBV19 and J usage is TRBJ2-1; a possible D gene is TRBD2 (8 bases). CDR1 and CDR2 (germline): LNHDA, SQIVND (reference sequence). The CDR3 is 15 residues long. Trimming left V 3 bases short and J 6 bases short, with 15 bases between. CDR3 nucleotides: TGTGCCAGTAGTATCGGGAGGGGGCGGGTCAATGAGCAGTTCTTC. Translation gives CASSIGRGRVNEQFF.

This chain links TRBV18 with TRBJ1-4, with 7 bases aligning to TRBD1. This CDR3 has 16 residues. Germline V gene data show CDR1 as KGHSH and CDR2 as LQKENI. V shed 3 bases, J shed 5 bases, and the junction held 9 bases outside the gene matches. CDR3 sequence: CASSPGDSGSNEKLFF. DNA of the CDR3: TGTGCCAGCTCACCGGGGGACAGTGGATCCAATGAAAAACTGTTTTTT.